This is a list of T cell receptor beta chains from one sample in a study of shared clonotypes between healthy human individuals. Using immunoSEQ multiplex PCR, the repertoire was profiled, and TCRdb retains in-frame clones only, with some absent. Among some 630,000 clones, 95% to 97% were seen once, and the ten largest hold about 0.12%. The specimen sequenced was naive CD8+ T cells sorted from blood. Receptors were obtained from a woman in her thirties in good health. Each CDR3 is given with its conserved first and last residue. D genes are given only for firm matches. The size entry is marked missing in some rows and otherwise reads once, few, many or a size class.

>-|TRBJ2-5|-|TRBV5-6
TGTGCCAGCAGCCGATCCGGGGAGACCCAGTACTTC
CASSRSGETQYF
>TRBD1|TRBJ2-7|-|TRBV6-9
TGTGCCAGCAGTTATTCGGCGACAGGGTACTCCTACGAGCAGTACTTC
CASSYSATGYSYEQYF
>-|TRBJ2-1|-|TRBV9
TGTGCCAGCAGCGTAGAAGCTTCGGGTGAGCAGTTCTTC
CASSVEASGEQFF
>TRBD1|TRBJ1-1|-|TRBV7-9
TGTGCCAGCAGCAGATTGACAGGGTCGGGCACTGAAGCTTTCTTT
CASSRLTGSGTEAFF
>TRBD1|TRBJ2-7|-|TRBV27
TGTGCCAGCTCAGGAGGACCGGGACAGGGCCCCTACGAGCAGTACTTC
CASSGGPGQGPYEQYF
>TRBD2|TRBJ2-1|-|TRBV2
TGTGCCAGCAGCTTGGGACTATACAATGAGCAGTTCTTC
CASSLGLYNEQFF
>-|TRBJ2-3|-|TRBV14
TGTGCCAGCAACCGGGGGGCCGGGGATACGCAGTATTTT
CASNRGAGDTQYF
>-|TRBJ2-7|-|TRBV6-1
TGTGCCAGCAGTGAGGGCAGGACGAGGGGCTCCTACGAGCAGTACTTC
CASSEGRTRGSYEQYF
>TRBD1|TRBJ1-1|-|TRBV6-5
TGTGCCAGCACCGACGGACAGGGGACTGAAGCTTTCTTT
CASTDGQGTEAFF
>-|TRBJ2-7|-|TRBV28
TGTGCCAGCAGTTTCGGCGTCTACGAGCAGTACTTC
CASSFGVYEQYF
>-|TRBJ1-5|-|TRBV28
TGTGCCAGCAGTTTTTTGGGTAGCAATCAGCCCCAGCATTTT
CASSFLGSNQPQHF
>-|TRBJ2-5|-|TRBV10-3
TGTGCCATCAGTGAGTCGATATCTTTCGGAGCGGGCCGCGCCGAGACCCAGTACTTC
CAISESISFGAGRAETQYF
>-|TRBJ1-1|-|TRBV30
TGTGCCTGGAGCCCCGTGGGGGGATACTTCACTGAAGCTTTCTTT
CAWSPVGGYFTEAFF
>-|TRBJ2-2|-|TRBV7-9
TGTGCCAGCAGCTTAATCGGTGGACGCAGGGCCCCGGGGACCGGGGAGCTGTTTTTT
CASSLIGGRRAPGTGELFF
>-|TRBJ2-3|-|TRBV4-1
TGCGCCAGCAGCCAACCGGGGGCAGATACGCAGTATTTT
CASSQPGADTQYF
>-|TRBJ2-7|-|TRBV5-1
TGCGCCAGCAGCTTGGGGCGGGGTCCCCTCACCTACGAGCAGTACTTC
CASSLGRGPLTYEQYF
>-|TRBJ2-7|-|TRBV4-1
TGCGCCAGCAGCCACTCAGGGGCCCACGAGCAGTACTTC
CASSHSGAHEQYF
>-|TRBJ2-7|-|TRBV27
TGTGCCAGCAGTTTATCAAGGAGGACTCTAGGGGGCGAGCAGTACTTC
CASSLSRRTLGGEQYF
>-|TRBJ1-1|-|TRBV28
TGTGCCAGCAGTTTATCAAACCCAGGGACTGAAGCTTTCTTT
CASSLSNPGTEAFF
>TRBD1|TRBJ2-7|-|TRBV10-3
TGTGCCATCAGTGAACGGGACAGTCTCTACGAGCAGTACTTC
CAISERDSLYEQYF
>TRBD1|TRBJ1-1|-|TRBV11-2
TGTGCCAGCAGCCAGGGGGCGGCTGAAGCTTTCTTT
CASSQGAAEAFF
>-|TRBJ2-3|-|TRBV11-2
TGTGCCAGCAGCTTATATAGGCTCACTAGCACAGATACGCAGTATTTT
CASSLYRLTSTDTQYF
>-|TRBJ2-2|-|TRBV10-1
TGCGCCAGCGGAAACGCACTTCGGGACACCGGGGAGCTGTTTTTT
CASGNALRDTGELFF
>-|TRBJ1-1|-|TRBV5-1
TGCGCCAGCAGCTTGGGTCGGCGGAAAGGCACTGAAGCTTTCTTT
CASSLGRRKGTEAFF
>-|TRBJ2-5|-|TRBV28
TGTGCCAGCAGTTTGACAGAAGAGACCCAGTACTTC
CASSLTEETQYF
>-|TRBJ2-7|once|TRBV27
TGTGCCAGCAGTTTGGGACGTACCCACGAGCAGTACTTC
CASSLGRTHEQYF
>-|TRBJ2-2|-|TRBV27
TGTGCCAGCACAGACAGGCAGAACACCGGGGAGCTGTTTTTT
CASTDRQNTGELFF
>-|TRBJ1-2|-|TRBV13
TGTGCCAGCAGCTTAGGACAGGGCTATGGCTACACCTTC
CASSLGQGYGYTF
>-|TRBJ1-5|-|TRBV2
TGTGCCAGCAGTGTGGGTATCGGTTATAGCAATCAGCCCCAGCATTTT
CASSVGIGYSNQPQHF
>-|TRBJ1-1|-|TRBV12-5
TGTGCTAGTGGTTCCTCTAACACTGAAGCTTTCTTT
CASGSSNTEAFF
>TRBD2|TRBJ2-3|-|TRBV6-1
TGTGCCAGCAGTGAAGAAGTAGCGGGCCTCCTTGATACGCAGTATTTT
CASSEEVAGLLDTQYF
>-|TRBJ2-3|-|TRBV9
TGTGCCAGCAGCCAAGGTGGGGGCAGGGATACGCAGTATTTT
CASSQGGGRDTQYF
>-|TRBJ2-7|-|TRBV27
TGTGCCAGCAGTTTCGAGGCGGAACCCTCTCTCTACGAGCAGTACTTC
CASSFEAEPSLYEQYF
>TRBD1|TRBJ1-4|-|TRBV28
TGTGCCAGCAGTTTATGGGACAGGGATTGGGAAAAACTGTTTTTT
CASSLWDRDWEKLFF